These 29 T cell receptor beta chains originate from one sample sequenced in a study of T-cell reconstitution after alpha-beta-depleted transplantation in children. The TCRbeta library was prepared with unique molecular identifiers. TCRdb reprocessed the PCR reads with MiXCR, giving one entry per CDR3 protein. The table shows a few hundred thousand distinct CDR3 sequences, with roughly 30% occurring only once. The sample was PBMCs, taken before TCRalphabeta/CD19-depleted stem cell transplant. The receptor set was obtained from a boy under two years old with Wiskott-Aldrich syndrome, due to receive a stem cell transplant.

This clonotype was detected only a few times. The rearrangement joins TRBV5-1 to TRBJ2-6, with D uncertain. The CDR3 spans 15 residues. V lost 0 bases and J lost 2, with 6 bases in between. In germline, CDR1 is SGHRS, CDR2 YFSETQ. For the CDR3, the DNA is TGCGCCAGCAGCTTGGATGTGGCTGGGGCCAACGTCCTGACTTTC. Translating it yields CASSLDVAGANVLTF. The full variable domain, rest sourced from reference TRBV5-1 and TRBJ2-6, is KAGVTQTPRYLIKTRGQQVTLSCSPISGHRSVSWYQQTPGQGLQFLFEYFSETQRNKGNFPGRFSGRQFSNSRSEMNVSTLELGDSALYLCASSLDVAGANVLTFGAGSRLTVL.

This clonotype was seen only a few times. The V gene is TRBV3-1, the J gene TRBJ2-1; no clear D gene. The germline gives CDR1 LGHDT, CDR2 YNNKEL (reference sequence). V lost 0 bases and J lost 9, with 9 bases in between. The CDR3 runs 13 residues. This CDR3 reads CASSQDRWFEQFF. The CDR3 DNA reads TGTGCCAGCAGCCAAGATCGCTGGTTTGAGCAGTTCTTC.

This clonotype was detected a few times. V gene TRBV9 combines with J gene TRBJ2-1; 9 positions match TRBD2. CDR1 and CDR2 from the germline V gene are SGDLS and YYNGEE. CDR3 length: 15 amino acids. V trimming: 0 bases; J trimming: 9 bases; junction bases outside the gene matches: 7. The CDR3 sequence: CASSVESSGRFEQFF. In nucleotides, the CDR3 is TGTGCCAGCAGCGTAGAGAGTAGCGGGAGATTTGAGCAGTTCTTC.

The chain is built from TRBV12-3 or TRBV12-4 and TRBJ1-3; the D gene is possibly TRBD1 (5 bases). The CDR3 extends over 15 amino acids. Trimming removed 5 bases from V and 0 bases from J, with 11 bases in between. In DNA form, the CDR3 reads TGTGCCAGCAGTCCGGGACTCCTCTCTGGAAACACCATATATTTT. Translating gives CASSPGLLSGNTIYF.

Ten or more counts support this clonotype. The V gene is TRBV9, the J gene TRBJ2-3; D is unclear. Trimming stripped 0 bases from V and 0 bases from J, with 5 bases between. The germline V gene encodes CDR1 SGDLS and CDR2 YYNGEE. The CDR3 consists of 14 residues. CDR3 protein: CASSVDPSTDTQYF. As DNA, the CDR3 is TGTGCCAGCAGCGTAGATCCTAGCACAGATACGCAGTATTTT.

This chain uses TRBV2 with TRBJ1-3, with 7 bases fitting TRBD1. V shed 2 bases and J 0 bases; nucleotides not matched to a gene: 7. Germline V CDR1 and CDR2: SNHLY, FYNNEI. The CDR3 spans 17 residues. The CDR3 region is CASSERGQRNSGNTIYF. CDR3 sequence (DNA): TGTGCCAGCAGTGAAAGGGGACAGAGGAACTCTGGAAACACCATATATTTT.

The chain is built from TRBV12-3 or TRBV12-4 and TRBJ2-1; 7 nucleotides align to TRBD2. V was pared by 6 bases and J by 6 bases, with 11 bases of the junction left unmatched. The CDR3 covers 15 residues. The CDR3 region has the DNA TGTGCCAGCAGCCGGGGGGAAACGTCTCTCAATGAGCAGTTCTTC. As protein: CASSRGETSLNEQFF.

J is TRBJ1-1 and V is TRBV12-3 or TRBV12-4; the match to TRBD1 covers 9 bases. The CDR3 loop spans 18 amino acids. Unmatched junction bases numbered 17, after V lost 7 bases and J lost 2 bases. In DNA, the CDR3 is TGTGCCAGCAATCGTCGAGGGACAGGGAGTGTTTTTAACACTGAAGCTTTCTTT. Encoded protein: CASNRRGTGSVFNTEAFF.

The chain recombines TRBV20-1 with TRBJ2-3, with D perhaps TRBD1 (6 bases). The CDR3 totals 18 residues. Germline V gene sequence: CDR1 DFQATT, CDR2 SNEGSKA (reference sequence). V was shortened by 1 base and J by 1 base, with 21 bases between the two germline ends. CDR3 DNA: TGCAGTGCTAGAGGAATCCGCCGGGACATACCTCGCACAGATACGCAGTATTTT. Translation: CSARGIRRDIPRTDTQYF.

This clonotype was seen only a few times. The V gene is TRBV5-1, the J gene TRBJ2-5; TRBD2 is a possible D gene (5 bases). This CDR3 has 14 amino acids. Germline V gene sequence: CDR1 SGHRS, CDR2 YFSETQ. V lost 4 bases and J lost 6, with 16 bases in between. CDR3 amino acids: CASSPPGIPKTQYF. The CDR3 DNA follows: TGCGCCAGCAGCCCCCCGGGAATTCCGAAGACCCAGTACTTC.

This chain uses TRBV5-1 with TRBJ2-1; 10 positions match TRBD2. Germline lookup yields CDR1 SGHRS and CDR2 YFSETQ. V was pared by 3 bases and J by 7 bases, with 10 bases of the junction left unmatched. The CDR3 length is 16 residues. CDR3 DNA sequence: TGCGCCAGCAGCTGGGGTCTAGCGGGAGTCTTGAATGAGCAGTTCTTC. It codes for CASSWGLAGVLNEQFF. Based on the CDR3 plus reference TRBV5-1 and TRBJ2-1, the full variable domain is KAGVTQTPRYLIKTRGQQVTLSCSPISGHRSVSWYQQTPGQGLQFLFEYFSETQRNKGNFPGRFSGRQFSNSRSEMNVSTLELGDSALYLCASSWGLAGVLNEQFFGPGTRLTVL.

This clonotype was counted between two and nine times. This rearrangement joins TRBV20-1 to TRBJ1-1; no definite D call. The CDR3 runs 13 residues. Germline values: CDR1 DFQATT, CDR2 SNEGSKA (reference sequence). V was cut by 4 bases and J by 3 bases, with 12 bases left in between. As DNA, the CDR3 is TGCAGTGCTATGAATAACTGGGACACTGAAGCTTTCTTT. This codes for CSAMNNWDTEAFF.

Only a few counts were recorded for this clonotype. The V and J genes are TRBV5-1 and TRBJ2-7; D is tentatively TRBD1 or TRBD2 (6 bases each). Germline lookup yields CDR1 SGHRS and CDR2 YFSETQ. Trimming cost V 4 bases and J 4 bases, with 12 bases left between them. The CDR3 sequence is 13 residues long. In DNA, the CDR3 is TGCGCCAGCAGCAGGGGGGCAGTTTACGAGCAGTACTTC. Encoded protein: CASSRGAVYEQYF.

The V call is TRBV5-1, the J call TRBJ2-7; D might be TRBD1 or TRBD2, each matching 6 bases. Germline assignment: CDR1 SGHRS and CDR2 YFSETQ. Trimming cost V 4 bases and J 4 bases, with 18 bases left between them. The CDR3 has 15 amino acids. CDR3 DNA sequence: TGCGCCAGCAGCCGAGAGGGGGGCCCCCAATACGAGCAGTACTTC. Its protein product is CASSREGGPQYEQYF.

This CDR3 reads CASSLAGRDNEKLFF. In nucleotides, the CDR3 is TGTGCCAGCAGCTTAGCAGGGAGGGATAATGAAAAACTGTTTTTT. The chain carries TRBV7-2 and TRBJ1-4; D remains ambiguous. V lost 0 bases, J lost 4 bases, and 9 bases lay in between. The CDR3 loop spans 15 amino acids. In germline, CDR1 is SGHTA, CDR2 FQGNSA.

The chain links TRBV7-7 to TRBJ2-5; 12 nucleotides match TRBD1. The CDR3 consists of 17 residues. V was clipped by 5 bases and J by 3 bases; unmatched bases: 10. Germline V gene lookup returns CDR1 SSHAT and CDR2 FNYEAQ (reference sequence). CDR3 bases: TGTGCCAGCAGCCGAAGCGCCGGGACAGGGGGCGAAGAGACCCAGTACTTC. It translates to CASSRSAGTGGEETQYF.

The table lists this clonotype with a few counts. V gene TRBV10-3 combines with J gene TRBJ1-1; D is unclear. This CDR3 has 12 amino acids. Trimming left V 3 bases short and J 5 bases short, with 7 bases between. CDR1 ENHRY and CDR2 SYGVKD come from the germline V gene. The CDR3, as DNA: TGTGCCATCAGTGATTCGGGGACTGAAGCTTTCTTT. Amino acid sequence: CAISDSGTEAFF.

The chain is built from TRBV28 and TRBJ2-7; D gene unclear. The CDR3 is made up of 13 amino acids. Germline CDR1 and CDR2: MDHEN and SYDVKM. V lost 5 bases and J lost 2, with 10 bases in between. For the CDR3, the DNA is TGTGCCAGCAGTCCCCGCATACCCTACGAGCAGTACTTC. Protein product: CASSPRIPYEQYF.

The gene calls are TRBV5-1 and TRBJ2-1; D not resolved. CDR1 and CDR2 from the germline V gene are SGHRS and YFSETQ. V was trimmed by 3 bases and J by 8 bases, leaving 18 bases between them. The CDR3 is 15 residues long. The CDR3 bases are TGCGCCAGCAGCTCCGATACTACTTATAATTATGAGCAGTTCTTC. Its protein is CASSSDTTYNYEQFF.

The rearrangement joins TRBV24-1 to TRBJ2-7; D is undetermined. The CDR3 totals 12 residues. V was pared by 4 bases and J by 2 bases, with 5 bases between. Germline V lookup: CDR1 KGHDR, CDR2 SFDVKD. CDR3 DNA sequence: TGTGCCACCAGTGACCGCCCCTACGAGCAGTACTTC. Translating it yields CATSDRPYEQYF.

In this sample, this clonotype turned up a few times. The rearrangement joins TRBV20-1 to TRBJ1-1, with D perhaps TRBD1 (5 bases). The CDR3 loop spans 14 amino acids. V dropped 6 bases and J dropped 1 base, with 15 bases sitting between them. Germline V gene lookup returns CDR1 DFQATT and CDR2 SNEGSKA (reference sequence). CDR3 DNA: TGCAGTGCAAGACCTCCAGGGAGGAACACTGAAGCTTTCTTT. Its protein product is CSARPPGRNTEAFF.

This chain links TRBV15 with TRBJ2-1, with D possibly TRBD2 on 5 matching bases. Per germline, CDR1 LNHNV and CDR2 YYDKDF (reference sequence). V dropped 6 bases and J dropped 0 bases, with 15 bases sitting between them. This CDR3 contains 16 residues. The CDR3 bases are TGTGCCACCAGTCCCAAGCGGTCGAGCTCCTACAATGAGCAGTTCTTC. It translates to CATSPKRSSSYNEQFF.

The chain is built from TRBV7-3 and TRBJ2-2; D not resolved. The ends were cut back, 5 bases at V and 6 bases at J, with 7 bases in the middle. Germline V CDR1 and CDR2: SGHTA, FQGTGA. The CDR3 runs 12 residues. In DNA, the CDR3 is TGTGCCAGCAGCCCCCCCGCCGGGGAGCTGTTTTTT. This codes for CASSPPAGELFF. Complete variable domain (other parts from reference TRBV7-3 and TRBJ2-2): GAGVSQTPSNKVTEKGKYVELRCDPISGHTALYWYRQSLGQGPEFLIYFQGTGAADDSGLPNDRFFAVRPEGSVSTLKIQRTERGDSAVYLCASSPPAGELFFGEGSRLTVL.

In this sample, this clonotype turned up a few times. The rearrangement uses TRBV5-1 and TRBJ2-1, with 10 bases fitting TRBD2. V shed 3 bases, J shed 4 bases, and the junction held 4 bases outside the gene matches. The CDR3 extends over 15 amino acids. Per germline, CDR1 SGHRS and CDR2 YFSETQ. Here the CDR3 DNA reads TGCGCCAGCAGCTCCCAGCGGGAGGGATACAATGAGCAGTTCTTC. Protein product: CASSSQREGYNEQFF.

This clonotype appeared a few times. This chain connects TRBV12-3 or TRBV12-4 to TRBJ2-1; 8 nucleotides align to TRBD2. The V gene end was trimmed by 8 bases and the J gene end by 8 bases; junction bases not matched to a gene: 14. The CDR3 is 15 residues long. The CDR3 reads CASFPGREGRDEQFF. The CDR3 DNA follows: TGTGCCAGCTTCCCTGGACGGGAGGGCCGGGATGAGCAGTTCTTC.

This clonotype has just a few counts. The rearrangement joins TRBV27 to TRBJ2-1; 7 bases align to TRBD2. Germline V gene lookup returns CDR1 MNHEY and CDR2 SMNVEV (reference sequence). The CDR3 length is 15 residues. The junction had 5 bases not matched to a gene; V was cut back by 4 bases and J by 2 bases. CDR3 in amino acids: CASSYTGGPYNEQFF. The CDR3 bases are TGTGCCAGCAGTTATACGGGAGGCCCCTACAATGAGCAGTTCTTC.

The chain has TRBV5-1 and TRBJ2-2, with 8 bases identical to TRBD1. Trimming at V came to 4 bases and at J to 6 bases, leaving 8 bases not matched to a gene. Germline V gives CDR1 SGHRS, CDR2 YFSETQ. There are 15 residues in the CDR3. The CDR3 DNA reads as TGCGCCAGCAGCCTAGGACAGGGAGTTGCCGGGGAGCTGTTTTTT. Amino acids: CASSLGQGVAGELFF.

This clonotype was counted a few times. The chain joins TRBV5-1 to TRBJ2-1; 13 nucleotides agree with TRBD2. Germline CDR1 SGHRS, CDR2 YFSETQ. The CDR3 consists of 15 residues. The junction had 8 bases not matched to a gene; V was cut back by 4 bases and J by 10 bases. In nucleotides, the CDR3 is TGCGCCAGCAGCCGAGACGGACTAGCGGGAGCAGAGCAGTTCTTC. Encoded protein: CASSRDGLAGAEQFF.

In DNA, the CDR3 is TGCGCCAGCAGAACCGGGACAGAGTACGAGCAGTACTTC. As protein: CASRTGTEYEQYF. This chain joins TRBV5-1 and TRBJ2-7; TRBD1 aligns across 7 bases. J lost 4 bases, V lost 5 bases, and 6 bases had no gene match. The CDR3 loop spans 13 amino acids. Germline CDR1 is SGHRS and CDR2 is YFSETQ.